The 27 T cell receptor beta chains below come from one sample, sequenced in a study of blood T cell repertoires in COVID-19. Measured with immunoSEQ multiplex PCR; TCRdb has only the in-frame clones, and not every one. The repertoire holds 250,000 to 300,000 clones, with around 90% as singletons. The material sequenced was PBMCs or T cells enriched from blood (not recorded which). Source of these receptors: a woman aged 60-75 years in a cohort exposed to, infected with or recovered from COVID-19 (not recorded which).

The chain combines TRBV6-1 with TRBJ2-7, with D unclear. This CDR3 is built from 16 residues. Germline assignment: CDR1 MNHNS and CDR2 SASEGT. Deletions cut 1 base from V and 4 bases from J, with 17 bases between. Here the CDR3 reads CASSEVPRKPLYEQYF. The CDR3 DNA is TGTGCCAGCAGTGAAGTGCCGAGGAAGCCTCTTTACGAGCAGTACTTC.

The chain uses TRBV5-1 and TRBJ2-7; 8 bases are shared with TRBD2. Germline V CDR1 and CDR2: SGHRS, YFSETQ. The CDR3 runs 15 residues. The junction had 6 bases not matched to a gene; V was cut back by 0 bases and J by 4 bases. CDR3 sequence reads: CASSLVVAGMYEQYF. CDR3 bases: TGCGCCAGCAGCTTGGTCGTAGCGGGGATGTACGAGCAGTACTTC.

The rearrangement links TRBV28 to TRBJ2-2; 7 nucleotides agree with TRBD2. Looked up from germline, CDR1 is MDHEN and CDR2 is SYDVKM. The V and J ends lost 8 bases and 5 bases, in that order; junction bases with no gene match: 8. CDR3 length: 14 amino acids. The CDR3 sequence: CASGGVTSTGELFF. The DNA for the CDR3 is TGTGCCAGCGGGGGGGTTACTAGTACCGGGGAGCTGTTTTTT. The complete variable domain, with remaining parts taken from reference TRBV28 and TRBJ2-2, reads DVKVTQSSRYLVKRTGEKVFLECVQDMDHENMFWYRQDPGLGLRLIYFSYDVKMKEKGDIPEGYSVSREKKERFSLILESASTNQTSMYLCASGGVTSTGELFFGEGSRLTVL.

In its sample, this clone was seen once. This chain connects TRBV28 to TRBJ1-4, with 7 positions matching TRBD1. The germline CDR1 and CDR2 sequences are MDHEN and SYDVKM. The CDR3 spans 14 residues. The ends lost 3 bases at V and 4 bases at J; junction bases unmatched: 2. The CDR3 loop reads CASSLGQINEKLFF. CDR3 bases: TGTGCCAGCAGTTTGGGACAGATTAATGAAAAACTGTTTTTT. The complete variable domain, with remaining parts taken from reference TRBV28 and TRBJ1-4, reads DVKVTQSSRYLVKRTGEKVFLECVQDMDHENMFWYRQDPGLGLRLIYFSYDVKMKEKGDIPEGYSVSREKKERFSLILESASTNQTSMYLCASSLGQINEKLFFGSGTQLSVL.

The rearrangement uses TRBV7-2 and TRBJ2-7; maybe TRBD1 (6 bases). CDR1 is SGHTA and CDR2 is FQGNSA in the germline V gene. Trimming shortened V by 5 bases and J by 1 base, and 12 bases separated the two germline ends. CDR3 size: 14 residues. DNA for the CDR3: TGTGCCAGCAGCACAGGGTCCTCTTCCTACGAGCAGTACTTC. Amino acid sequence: CASSTGSSSYEQYF.

DNA for the CDR3: TGTGCCAGCAGTGAATTCTTAGGAGCCGGGTCCCAGAATTCACCCCTCCACTTT. It encodes CASSEFLGAGSQNSPLHF. This chain joins TRBV6-1 and TRBJ1-6, with D unclear. V was pared by 2 bases and J by 7 bases, with 21 bases between. Germline loops: CDR1 MNHNS, CDR2 SASEGT. CDR3 length: 18 amino acids.

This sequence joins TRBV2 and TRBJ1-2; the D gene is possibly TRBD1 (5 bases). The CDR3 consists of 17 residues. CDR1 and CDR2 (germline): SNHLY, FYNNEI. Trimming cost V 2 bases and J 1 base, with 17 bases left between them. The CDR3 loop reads CASSEYGGRGINYGYTF. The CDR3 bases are TGTGCCAGCAGTGAATACGGTGGACGGGGGATTAACTATGGCTACACCTTC.

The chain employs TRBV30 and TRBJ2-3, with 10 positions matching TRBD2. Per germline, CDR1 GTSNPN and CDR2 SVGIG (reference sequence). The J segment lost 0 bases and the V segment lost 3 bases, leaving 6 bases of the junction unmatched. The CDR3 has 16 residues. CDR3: CAWRAGTSASTDTQYF. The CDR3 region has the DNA TGTGCCTGGAGGGCCGGGACTAGCGCTAGCACAGATACGCAGTATTTT.

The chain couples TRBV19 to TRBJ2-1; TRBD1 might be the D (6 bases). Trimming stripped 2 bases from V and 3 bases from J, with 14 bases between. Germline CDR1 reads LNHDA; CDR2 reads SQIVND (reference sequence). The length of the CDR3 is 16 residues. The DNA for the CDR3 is TGTGCCAGTAGTATAAAACAGGGCATGTTCTACAATGAGCAGTTCTTC. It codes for CASSIKQGMFYNEQFF.

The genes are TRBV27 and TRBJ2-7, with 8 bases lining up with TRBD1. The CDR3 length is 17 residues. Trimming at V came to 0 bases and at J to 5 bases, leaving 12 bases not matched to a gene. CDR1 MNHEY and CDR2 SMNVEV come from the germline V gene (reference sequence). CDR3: CASSLSGQGGLRNEQYF. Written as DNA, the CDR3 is TGTGCCAGCAGTTTATCAGGACAGGGAGGCCTTAGGAACGAGCAGTACTTC.

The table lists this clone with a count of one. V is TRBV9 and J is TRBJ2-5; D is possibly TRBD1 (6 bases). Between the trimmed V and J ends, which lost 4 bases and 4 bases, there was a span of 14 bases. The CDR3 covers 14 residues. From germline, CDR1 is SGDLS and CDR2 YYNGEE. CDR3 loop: CASSPGQPPETQYF. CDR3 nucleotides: TGTGCCAGCAGCCCCGGACAGCCGCCAGAGACCCAGTACTTC. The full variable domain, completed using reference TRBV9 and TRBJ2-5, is DSGVTQTPKHLITATGQRVTLRCSPRSGDLSVYWYQQSLDQGLQFLIQYYNGEERAKGNILERFSAQQFPDLHSELNLSSLELGDSALYFCASSPGQPPETQYFGPGTRLLVL.

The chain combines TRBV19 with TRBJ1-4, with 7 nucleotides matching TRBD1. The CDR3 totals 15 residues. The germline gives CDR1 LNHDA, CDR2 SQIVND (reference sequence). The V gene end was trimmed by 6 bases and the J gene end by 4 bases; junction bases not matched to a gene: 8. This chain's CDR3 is CASSRPTGNNEKLFF. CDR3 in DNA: TGTGCCAGTAGCCGTCCGACAGGGAATAATGAAAAACTGTTTTTT.

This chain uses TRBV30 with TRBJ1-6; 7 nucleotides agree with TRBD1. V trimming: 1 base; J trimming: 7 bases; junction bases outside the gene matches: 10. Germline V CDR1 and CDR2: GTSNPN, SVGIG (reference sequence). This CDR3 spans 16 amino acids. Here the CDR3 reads CAWSATGFIRNSPLHF. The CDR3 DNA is TGTGCCTGGAGTGCGACAGGGTTCATCAGGAATTCACCCCTCCACTTT.

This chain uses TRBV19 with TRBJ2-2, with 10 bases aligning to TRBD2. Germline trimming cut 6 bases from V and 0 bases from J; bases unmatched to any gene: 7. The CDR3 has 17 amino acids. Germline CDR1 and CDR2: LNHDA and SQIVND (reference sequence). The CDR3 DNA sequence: TGTGCCAGTAGGCCTAGCGGGAGTAGACCGAACACCGGGGAGCTGTTTTTT. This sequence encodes CASRPSGSRPNTGELFF.

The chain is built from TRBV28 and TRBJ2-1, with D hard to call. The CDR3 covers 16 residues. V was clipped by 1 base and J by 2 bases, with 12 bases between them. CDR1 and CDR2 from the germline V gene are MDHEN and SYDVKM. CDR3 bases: TGTGCCAGCAGTTTATTAAGCTCAAACCCCTACAATGAGCAGTTCTTC. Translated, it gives CASSLLSSNPYNEQFF. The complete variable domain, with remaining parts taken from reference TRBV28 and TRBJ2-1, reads DVKVTQSSRYLVKRTGEKVFLECVQDMDHENMFWYRQDPGLGLRLIYFSYDVKMKEKGDIPEGYSVSREKKERFSLILESASTNQTSMYLCASSLLSSNPYNEQFFGPGTRLTVL.

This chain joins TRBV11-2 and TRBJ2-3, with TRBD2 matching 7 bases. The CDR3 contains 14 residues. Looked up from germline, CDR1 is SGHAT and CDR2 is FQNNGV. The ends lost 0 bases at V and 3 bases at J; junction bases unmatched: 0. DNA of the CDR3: TGTGCCAGCAGCTTAGAACTAGCGACAGATACGCAGTATTTT. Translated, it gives CASSLELATDTQYF.

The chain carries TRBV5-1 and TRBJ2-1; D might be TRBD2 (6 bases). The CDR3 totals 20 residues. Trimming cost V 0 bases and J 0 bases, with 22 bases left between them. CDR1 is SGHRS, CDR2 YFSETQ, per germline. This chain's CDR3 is CASSLAVLREIESSYNEQFF. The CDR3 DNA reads TGCGCCAGCAGCTTGGCAGTCTTACGGGAGATCGAGAGCTCCTACAATGAGCAGTTCTTC.

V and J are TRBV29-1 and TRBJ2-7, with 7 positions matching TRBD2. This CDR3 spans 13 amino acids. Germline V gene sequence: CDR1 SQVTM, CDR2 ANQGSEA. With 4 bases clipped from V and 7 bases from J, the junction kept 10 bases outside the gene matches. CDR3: CSVVGGDGVEQYF. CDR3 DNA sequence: TGCAGCGTTGTTGGGGGGGACGGGGTTGAGCAGTACTTC.

The CDR3 is CASSDRQGALTNTGELFF. CDR3 DNA: TGTGCCAGCAGCGATCGACAGGGGGCCCTAACGAACACCGGGGAGCTGTTTTTT. The V gene is TRBV9, the J gene TRBJ2-2; TRBD1 matches at 10 bases. Germline CDR1 SGDLS, CDR2 YYNGEE. V trimming: 3 bases; J trimming: 0 bases; junction bases outside the gene matches: 8. The CDR3 sequence is 18 residues long. The full variable domain, rest sourced from reference TRBV9 and TRBJ2-2, is DSGVTQTPKHLITATGQRVTLRCSPRSGDLSVYWYQQSLDQGLQFLIQYYNGEERAKGNILERFSAQQFPDLHSELNLSSLELGDSALYFCASSDRQGALTNTGELFFGEGSRLTVL.

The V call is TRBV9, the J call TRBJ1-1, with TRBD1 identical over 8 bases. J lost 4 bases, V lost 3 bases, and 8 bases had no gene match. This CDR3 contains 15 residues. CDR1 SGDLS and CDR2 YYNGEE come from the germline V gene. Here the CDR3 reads CASSAWTGRGTEAFF. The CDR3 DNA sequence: TGTGCCAGCAGCGCATGGACAGGGCGAGGCACTGAAGCTTTCTTT. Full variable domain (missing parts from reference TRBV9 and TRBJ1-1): DSGVTQTPKHLITATGQRVTLRCSPRSGDLSVYWYQQSLDQGLQFLIQYYNGEERAKGNILERFSAQQFPDLHSELNLSSLELGDSALYFCASSAWTGRGTEAFFGQGTRLTVV.

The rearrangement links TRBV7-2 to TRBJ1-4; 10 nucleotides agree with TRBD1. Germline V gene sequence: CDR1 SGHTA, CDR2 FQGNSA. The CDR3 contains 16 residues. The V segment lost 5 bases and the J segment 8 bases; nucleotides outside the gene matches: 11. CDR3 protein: CASSPWTGGEWEKLFF. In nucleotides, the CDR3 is TGTGCCAGCAGCCCCTGGACAGGGGGGGAGTGGGAAAAACTGTTTTTT.

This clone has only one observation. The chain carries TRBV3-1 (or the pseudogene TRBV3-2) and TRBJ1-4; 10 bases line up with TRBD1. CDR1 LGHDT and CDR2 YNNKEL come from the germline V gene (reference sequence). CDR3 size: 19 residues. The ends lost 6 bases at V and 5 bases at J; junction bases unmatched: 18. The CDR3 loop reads CASSPVLGQGEQGNEKLFF. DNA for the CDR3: TGTGCCAGCAGTCCCGTTCTCGGACAGGGGGAACAGGGGAATGAAAAACTGTTTTTT.

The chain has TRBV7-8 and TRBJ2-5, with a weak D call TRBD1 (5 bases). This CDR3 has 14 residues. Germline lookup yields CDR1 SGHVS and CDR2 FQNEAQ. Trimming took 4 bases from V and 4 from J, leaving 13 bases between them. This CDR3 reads CASSWRNQGETQYF. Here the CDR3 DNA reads TGTGCCAGCAGCTGGCGGAACCAGGGAGAGACCCAGTACTTC.

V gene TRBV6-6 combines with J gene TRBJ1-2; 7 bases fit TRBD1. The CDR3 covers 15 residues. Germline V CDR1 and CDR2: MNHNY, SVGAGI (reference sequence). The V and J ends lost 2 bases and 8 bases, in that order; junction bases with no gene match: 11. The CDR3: CASSYATGNVGGYTF. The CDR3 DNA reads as TGTGCCAGCAGTTACGCGACAGGGAATGTCGGCGGCTACACCTTC.

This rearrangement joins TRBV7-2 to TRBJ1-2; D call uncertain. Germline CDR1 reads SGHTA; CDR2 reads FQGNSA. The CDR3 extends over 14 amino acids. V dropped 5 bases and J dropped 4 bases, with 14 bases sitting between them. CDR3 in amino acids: CASSVEEISYGYTF. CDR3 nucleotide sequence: TGTGCCAGCAGCGTCGAAGAGATATCCTATGGCTACACCTTC. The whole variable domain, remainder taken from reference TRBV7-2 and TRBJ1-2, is GAGVSQSPSNKVTEKGKDVELRCDPISGHTALYWYRQSLGQGLEFLIYFQGNSAPDKSGLPSDRFSAERTGGSVSTLTIQRTQQEDSAVYLCASSVEEISYGYTFGSGTRLTVV.

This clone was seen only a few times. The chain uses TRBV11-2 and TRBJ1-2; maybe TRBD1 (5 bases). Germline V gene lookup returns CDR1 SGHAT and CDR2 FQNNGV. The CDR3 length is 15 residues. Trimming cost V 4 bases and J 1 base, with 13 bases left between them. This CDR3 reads CASSSNRRDNYGYTF. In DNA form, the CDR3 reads TGTGCCAGCAGCTCGAACAGGAGGGATAACTATGGCTACACCTTC.

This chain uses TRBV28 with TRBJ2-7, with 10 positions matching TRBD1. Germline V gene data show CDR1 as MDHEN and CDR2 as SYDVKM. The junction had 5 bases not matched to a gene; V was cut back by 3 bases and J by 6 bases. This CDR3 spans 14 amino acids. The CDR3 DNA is TGTGCCAGCAGTTTGTCCGGGACAGGGGTCGAGCAGTACTTC. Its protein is CASSLSGTGVEQYF.